Listed below are T cell receptor beta chains from one sample, sequenced in a study of CD4+ T cells in melanoma. Sequencing used immunoSEQ multiplex PCR; TCRdb keeps in-frame clones, though not all of them. The sample consists of 110,000 to 150,000 clones, around 90% of them appearing once. The receptors derive from a human donor with melanoma. Both conserved end residues are part of each CDR3.

v_gene,j_gene,CDR3aa
TRBV6-6,TRBJ1-1,CASSPLTLNTEAFF
TRBV5-1,TRBJ1-2,CASSWTGEGYTF
TRBV18,TRBJ2-7,CASSLSDAAPYEQYF
TRBV21-1,TRBJ2-3,CASSTSYPGTRITDTQYF
TRBV7-9,TRBJ2-3,CASSFSAGATDTQYF
TRBV18,TRBJ1-6,CASSPEGQGSPLHF
TRBV7-3,TRBJ2-5,CASSPLQGPQETQYF
TRBV19,TRBJ1-1,CASRAGNGNTEAFF
TRBV29-1,TRBJ1-2,CSVQGDLGYGYTF
TRBV5-4,TRBJ1-3,CASSLDRAGNTIYF
TRBV18,TRBJ1-4,CASSADGGATNEKLFF
TRBV6-4,TRBJ2-5,CASSGGMETQYF
TRBV6-1,TRBJ1-2,CASSERAGGAKGGYTF
TRBV18,TRBJ2-7,CASSRGVMGQFYEQYF
TRBV5-8,TRBJ1-5,CASSLGLVTGNQPQHF
TRBV11-3,TRBJ2-1,CASSLEVGGGKNEQFF
TRBV11-1,TRBJ1-1,CASSLWAGTEAFF
TRBV5-1,TRBJ2-3,CASSIYRLASTDTQYF
TRBV6-6,TRBJ1-5,CASRNSNQPQHF
TRBV7-9,TRBJ1-4,CASSLPAGEKLFF
TRBV11-2,TRBJ1-1,CASSQNTEAFF
TRBV27,TRBJ1-6,CASSWQGNSPLHF
TRBV30,TRBJ2-1,CAWRSRQGGQERYYNEQFF
TRBV7-6,TRBJ1-5,CASSLGTDTPQHF
TRBV27,TRBJ1-2,CASSWGTGGVYGYTF
TRBV7-2,TRBJ2-2,CASSLTGTVTGELFF
TRBV5-4,TRBJ2-7,CASSLGGENYEQYF
TRBV5-4,TRBJ1-2,CASSPFRGGEVVTF
TRBV15,TRBJ2-7,CATSRRGGYEQYF
TRBV5-1,TRBJ2-1,CASSLIQRGDQQFF
TRBV2,TRBJ1-5,CASRDDFGGGINQPQHF
TRBV2,TRBJ2-7,CASSDLAGGSYEQYF
TRBV7-9,TRBJ2-7,CASSFPPVGRDEQYF
TRBV5-1,TRBJ2-5,CASSLYETQYF